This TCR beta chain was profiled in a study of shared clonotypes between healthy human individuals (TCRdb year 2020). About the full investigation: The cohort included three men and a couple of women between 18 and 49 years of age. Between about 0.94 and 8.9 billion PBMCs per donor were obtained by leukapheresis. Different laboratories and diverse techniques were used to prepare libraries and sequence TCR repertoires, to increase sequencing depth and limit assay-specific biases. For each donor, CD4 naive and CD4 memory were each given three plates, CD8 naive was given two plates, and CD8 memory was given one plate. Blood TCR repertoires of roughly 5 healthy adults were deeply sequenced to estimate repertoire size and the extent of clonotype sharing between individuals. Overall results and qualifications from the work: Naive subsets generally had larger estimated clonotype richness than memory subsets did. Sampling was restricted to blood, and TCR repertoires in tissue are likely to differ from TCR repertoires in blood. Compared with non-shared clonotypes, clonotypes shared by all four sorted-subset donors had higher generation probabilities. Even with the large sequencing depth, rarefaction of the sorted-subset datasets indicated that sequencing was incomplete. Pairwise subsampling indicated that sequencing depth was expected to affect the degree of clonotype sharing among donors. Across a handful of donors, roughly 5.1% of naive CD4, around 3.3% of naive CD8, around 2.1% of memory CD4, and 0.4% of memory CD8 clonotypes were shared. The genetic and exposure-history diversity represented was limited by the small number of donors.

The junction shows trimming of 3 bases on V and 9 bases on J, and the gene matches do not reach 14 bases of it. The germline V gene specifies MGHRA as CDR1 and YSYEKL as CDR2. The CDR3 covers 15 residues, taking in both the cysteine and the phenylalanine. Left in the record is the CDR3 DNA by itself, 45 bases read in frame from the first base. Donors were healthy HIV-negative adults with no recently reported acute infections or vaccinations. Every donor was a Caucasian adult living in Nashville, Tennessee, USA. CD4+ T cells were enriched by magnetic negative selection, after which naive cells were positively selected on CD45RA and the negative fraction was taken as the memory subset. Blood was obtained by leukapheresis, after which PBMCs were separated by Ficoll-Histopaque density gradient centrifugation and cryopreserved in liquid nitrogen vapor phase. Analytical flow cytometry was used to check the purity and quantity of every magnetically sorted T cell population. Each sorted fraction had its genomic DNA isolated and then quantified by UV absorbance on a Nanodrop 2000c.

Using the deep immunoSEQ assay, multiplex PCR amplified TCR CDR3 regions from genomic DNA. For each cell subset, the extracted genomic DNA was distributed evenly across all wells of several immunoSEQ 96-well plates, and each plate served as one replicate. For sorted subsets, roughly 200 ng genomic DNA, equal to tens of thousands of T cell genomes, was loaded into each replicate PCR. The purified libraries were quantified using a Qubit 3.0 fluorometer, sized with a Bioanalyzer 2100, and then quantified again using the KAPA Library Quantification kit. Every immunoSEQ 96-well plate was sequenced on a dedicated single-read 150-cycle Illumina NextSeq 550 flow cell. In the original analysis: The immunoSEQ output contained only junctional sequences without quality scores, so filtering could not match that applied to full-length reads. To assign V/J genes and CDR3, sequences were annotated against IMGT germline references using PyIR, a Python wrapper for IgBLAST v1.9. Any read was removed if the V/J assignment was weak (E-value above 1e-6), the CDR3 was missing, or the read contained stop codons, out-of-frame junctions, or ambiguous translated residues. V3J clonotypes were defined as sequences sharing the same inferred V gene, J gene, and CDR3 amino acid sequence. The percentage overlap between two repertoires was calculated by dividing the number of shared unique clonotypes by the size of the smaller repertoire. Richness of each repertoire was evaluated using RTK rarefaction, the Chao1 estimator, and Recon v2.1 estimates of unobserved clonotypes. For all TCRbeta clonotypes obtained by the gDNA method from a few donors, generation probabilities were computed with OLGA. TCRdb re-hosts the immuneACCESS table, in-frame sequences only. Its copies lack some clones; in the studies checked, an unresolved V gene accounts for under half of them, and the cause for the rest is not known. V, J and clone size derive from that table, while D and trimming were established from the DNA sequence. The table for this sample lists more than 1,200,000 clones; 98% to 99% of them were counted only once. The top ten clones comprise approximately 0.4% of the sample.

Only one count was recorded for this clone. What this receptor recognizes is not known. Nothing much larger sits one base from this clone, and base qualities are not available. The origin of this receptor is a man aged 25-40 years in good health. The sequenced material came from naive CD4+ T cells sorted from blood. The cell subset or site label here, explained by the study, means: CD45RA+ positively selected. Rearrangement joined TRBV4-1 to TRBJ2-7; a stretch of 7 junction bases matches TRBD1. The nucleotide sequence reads TGCGCCAGCAGCCACTATGCAACGGGACAGCGGATGCAGTACTTC. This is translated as CASSHYATGQRMQYF.